The 28 T cell receptor beta chains below all came from one sample that was sequenced in a study of graft-versus-host responses after intestinal transplantation. Generated by immunoSEQ multiplex PCR, the TCRdb table keeps only in-frame clones and is missing some. The sample contains around 50,000 clones, 70% to 90% of which appear only once. The sequencing used PBMCs, collected 26 days after transplant. These receptors came from a human patient who received an intestinal transplant, so some T cells may come from the graft donor.

The gene calls are TRBV4-1 and TRBJ2-2, with 7 positions matching TRBD1. The V and J ends lost 4 bases and 7 bases, in that order; junction bases with no gene match: 9. This CDR3 is 15 amino acids long. In germline, CDR1 is MGHRA, CDR2 YSYEKL. CDR3 DNA sequence: TGCGCCAGCAGCCCCCGGGACAGAGCGGACGGGGAGCTGTTTTTT. Its protein product is CASSPRDRADGELFF.

CDR3 sequence (DNA): TGTGCCAGCAGCCTTCCACTCCGGGAGCTGTTTTTT. Its protein product is CASSLPLRELFF. V gene TRBV7-9 combines with J gene TRBJ2-2; no reliable D call. The CDR3 sequence is 12 residues long. Between the trimmed V and J ends, which lost 5 bases and 9 bases, there was a span of 10 bases. Germline V gives CDR1 SEHNR, CDR2 FQNEAQ (reference sequence).

The CDR3 spells CSVEGTEETQYF. The CDR3 DNA sequence: TGCAGCGTTGAGGGGACAGAAGAGACCCAGTACTTC. V and J are TRBV29-1 and TRBJ2-5, with 7 bases fitting TRBD1. CDR1 and CDR2 from the germline V gene are SQVTM and ANQGSEA. CDR3 length equals 12 residues. V trimming: 3 bases; J trimming: 3 bases; junction bases outside the gene matches: 1.

This clone has a handful of counts. The chain links TRBV6-6 to TRBJ1-1, with a weak D call TRBD1 (5 bases). The germline V and J ends were trimmed by 2 bases and 0 bases, with 10 bases remaining between them. Germline V gene data show CDR1 as MNHNY and CDR2 as SVGAGI (reference sequence). The CDR3 is made up of 15 amino acids. The CDR3 coding sequence is TGTGCCAGCAGTTACGTTAGGGGAATGAACACTGAAGCTTTCTTT. This gives the protein CASSYVRGMNTEAFF.

This rearrangement joins TRBV4-1 to TRBJ2-5; tentatively, D is TRBD1 (5 bases). Per germline, CDR1 MGHRA and CDR2 YSYEKL. The CDR3 is 16 amino acids. Trimming shortened V by 4 bases and J by 2 bases, and 17 bases separated the two germline ends. CDR3 in DNA: TGCGCCAGCAGCCCCCTGGGAAAGAAGGGGCAAGAGACCCAGTACTTC. This codes for CASSPLGKKGQETQYF.

The V gene is TRBV6-1, the J gene TRBJ1-2; the D gene is possibly TRBD1 (6 bases). The V and J ends lost 6 bases and 4 bases respectively, with 15 bases between them. CDR1 is MNHNS, CDR2 SASEGT, per germline. This CDR3 has 14 residues. CDR3 in amino acids: CASSPLDRFYGYTF. In DNA form, the CDR3 reads TGTGCCAGCAGCCCACTTGACAGGTTCTATGGCTACACCTTC.

Turning to this clone: Compared with germline, one end of the junction differs, possibly owing to a read error. The gene calls are TRBV7-7 and TRBJ2-5, with 9 bases identical to TRBD1. Per the germline V gene, CDR1 is SSHAT and CDR2 is FNYEAQ (reference sequence). The CDR3 has 15 residues. The CDR3 sequence: CASSLTGTGIETQYF. CDR3 DNA sequence: TGTGCTAGCAGCCTTACCGGGACAGGGATCGAGACCCAGTACTTC. The whole variable domain, filled in from reference TRBV7-7 and TRBJ2-5, reads GAGVSQSPRYKVTKRGQDVTLRCDPISSHATLYWYQQALGQGPEFLTYFNYEAQPDKSGLPSDRFSAERPEGSISTLTIQRTEQRDSAMYRCASSLTGTGIETQYFGPGTRLLVL.

The chain couples TRBV6-4 to TRBJ2-1; 10 bases fit TRBD2. CDR1 MRHNA and CDR2 SNTAGT come from the germline V gene. The CDR3 covers 14 residues. Losses at the gene ends were 5 bases for V and 10 bases for J; bases not matched to a gene: 8. CDR3 in amino acids: CASSYSGGQREQFF. For the CDR3, the DNA is TGTGCCAGCAGTTATAGCGGGGGGCAGCGGGAGCAGTTCTTC.

The rearrangement joins TRBV25-1 to TRBJ1-1; TRBD1 matches 7 bases. The length of the CDR3 is 14 residues. After removal of 6 bases from V and 2 bases from J, the junction contained 6 bases not matched to a gene. Germline CDR1 is MGHDK and CDR2 is SYGVNS. The CDR3 is CASSQGVSNTEAFF. The CDR3 DNA reads as TGTGCCAGCAGCCAGGGGGTAAGTAACACTGAAGCTTTCTTT.

The rearrangement uses TRBV12-1 and TRBJ1-2. TRBV12-1 is a pseudogene. This CDR3 spans 12 amino acids. CDR3 sequence reads: CASIEEYYGYTF. CDR3 nucleotides: TGTGCCAGCATCGAGGAGTACTATGGCTACACCTTC.

This chain joins TRBV25-1 and TRBJ1-2; 8 bases line up with TRBD1. CDR1 is MGHDK, CDR2 SYGVNS, per germline. V lost 4 bases to trimming and J lost 7 bases; unmatched junction nucleotides: 2. This CDR3 is built from 12 residues. CDR3 sequence reads: CASSVTGAGYTF. CDR3 sequence (DNA): TGTGCCAGCAGTGTGACAGGGGCTGGCTACACCTTC.

The chain has TRBV19 and TRBJ2-3; maybe TRBD1 (5 bases). Germline CDR1 LNHDA, CDR2 SQIVND (reference sequence). Trimming left V 1 base short and J 2 bases short, with 10 bases between. CDR3 length: 15 amino acids. CDR3 amino acids: CASSIVGAVTDTQYF. The CDR3 region has the DNA TGTGCCAGTAGTATAGTAGGGGCCGTCACAGATACGCAGTATTTT. The full variable domain, completed using reference TRBV19 and TRBJ2-3, is DGGITQSPKYLFRKEGQNVTLSCEQNLNHDAMYWYRQDPGQGLRLIYYSQIVNDFQKGDIAEGYSVSREKKESFPLTVTSAQKNPTAFYLCASSIVGAVTDTQYFGPGTRLTVL.

This clone was seen more than once but under ten times. The chain is built from TRBV9 and TRBJ1-3; 7 bases agree with TRBD1. There are 15 residues in the CDR3. J lost 3 bases, V lost 0 bases, and 3 bases had no gene match. Germline CDR1 is SGDLS and CDR2 is YYNGEE. CDR3 residues: CASSVGRTGGNTIYF. The CDR3 DNA reads TGTGCCAGCAGCGTAGGAAGGACAGGTGGAAACACCATATATTTT.

The V gene is TRBV5-5, the J gene TRBJ1-6; TRBD1 agrees at 9 bases. CDR1 and CDR2 from the germline V gene are SGHKS and YYEKEE (reference sequence). V shed 3 bases, J shed 7 bases, and the junction held 11 bases outside the gene matches. The CDR3 is 17 amino acids. The CDR3 reads CASSSRPPGQGNSPLHF. As DNA, the CDR3 is TGTGCCAGCAGCTCGCGTCCCCCGGGACAGGGAAATTCACCCCTCCACTTT.

The genes are TRBV6-5 and TRBJ2-2; TRBD1 is a possible D gene (6 bases). This CDR3 has 16 amino acids. V was shortened by 2 bases and J by 0 bases, with 10 bases between the two germline ends. Germline lookup yields CDR1 MNHEY and CDR2 SVGAGI. The CDR3 protein is CASSYAGTPNTGELFF. DNA for the CDR3: TGTGCCAGCAGTTACGCCGGGACACCGAACACCGGGGAGCTGTTTTTT.

The V call is TRBV27, the J call TRBJ1-2; 8 positions match TRBD1. V dropped 1 base and J dropped 6; count of bases not matched to a gene: 13. This CDR3 has 17 residues. Germline values: CDR1 MNHEY, CDR2 SMNVEV (reference sequence). DNA of the CDR3: TGTGCCAGCAGTTTATATGGACCCAGGGGGCATGTGAATGGCTACACCTTC. It is translated as CASSLYGPRGHVNGYTF.

This clone was observed once. The chain combines TRBV30 with TRBJ1-5; D may be TRBD1 (6 bases). Trimming left V 0 bases short and J 6 bases short, with 12 bases between. CDR1 and CDR2 (germline): GTSNPN, SVGIG (reference sequence). The CDR3 contains 14 residues. This CDR3 is CAWSVQGSGQPQHF. DNA for the CDR3: TGTGCCTGGAGTGTACAGGGTTCCGGTCAGCCCCAGCATTTT.

The rearrangement uses TRBV28 and TRBJ1-4; 7 nucleotides match TRBD1. The CDR3 contains 16 residues. Trimming took 4 bases from V and 0 from J; bases not matched to a gene: 5. Germline CDR1 MDHEN, CDR2 SYDVKM. The CDR3 DNA reads TGTGCCAGCAGTTGGGGACAGCTAGCAACTAATGAAAAACTGTTTTTT. This codes for CASSWGQLATNEKLFF.

The rearrangement links TRBV6-1 to TRBJ1-1; possible D gene TRBD1, 6 bases. CDR3 length equals 14 residues. Deletions cut 3 bases from V and 4 bases from J, with 12 bases between. Germline CDR1 is MNHNS and CDR2 is SASEGT. CDR3 sequence reads: CASSDRGGGTEAFF. CDR3 coding DNA: TGTGCCAGCAGTGATCGGGGAGGGGGCACTGAAGCTTTCTTT.

The chain employs TRBV18 and TRBJ1-5, with a weak D call TRBD1 (6 bases). The V gene's germline CDR1 is KGHSH and CDR2 LQKENI. This CDR3 is 15 amino acids long. V shed 2 bases and J shed 9 bases, with 17 bases lying between them. The DNA of the CDR3 is TGTGCCAGCTCACCAGAGGGGGTTGGAATGTGGCCCCAGCATTTT. It is translated as CASSPEGVGMWPQHF.

V is TRBV7-6 and J is TRBJ2-1; TRBD2 agrees at 10 bases. J gave up 5 bases and V 6 bases, and 10 bases lay outside the gene matches. The germline CDR1 and CDR2 sequences are SGHVS and FNYEAQ. This CDR3 spans 16 amino acids. The CDR3 reads CASSPFSSGSHNEQFF. The CDR3, as DNA: TGTGCCAGCAGTCCTTTTTCTAGCGGGAGCCACAATGAGCAGTTCTTC.

V is TRBV28 and J is TRBJ2-7; D perhaps matches TRBD2 (6 bases). The CDR3 has 12 amino acids. Germline V gene sequence: CDR1 MDHEN, CDR2 SYDVKM. The germline V and J ends were trimmed by 4 bases and 9 bases, with 13 bases remaining between them. CDR3 nucleotides: TGTGCCAGCAGTTCGACGGAGGGTCGGCAGTACGTC. It specifies CASSSTEGRQYV.

This chain uses TRBV27 with TRBJ2-7; 8 bases align to TRBD2. The V gene end was trimmed by 3 bases and the J gene end by 1 base; junction bases not matched to a gene: 2. The CDR3 is 14 residues long. Looked up from germline, CDR1 is MNHEY and CDR2 is SMNVEV (reference sequence). The CDR3 coding sequence is TGTGCCAGCAGTTTTATAGCGGGGTCCTACGAGCAGTACTTC. Its translation: CASSFIAGSYEQYF.

This clone has a handful of counts. The chain couples TRBV29-1 to TRBJ1-2; 9 bases are a match to TRBD1. From germline, CDR1 is SQVTM and CDR2 ANQGSEA. The V segment lost 5 bases and the J segment 7 bases; nucleotides outside the gene matches: 8. The CDR3 runs to 13 residues. The CDR3 loop is CSVPGQGNLGYTF. Here the CDR3 DNA reads TGCAGCGTTCCCGGACAGGGGAACCTTGGCTACACCTTC.

This clone was observed a few times. The chain combines TRBV10-3 with TRBJ2-7; maybe TRBD2 (5 bases). The CDR3 consists of 13 residues. Trimming took 3 bases from V and 2 from J, leaving 8 bases between them. Germline lookup yields CDR1 ENHRY and CDR2 SYGVKD. CDR3 protein: CAISDMGAYEQYF. The CDR3 DNA reads TGTGCCATCAGTGATATGGGAGCCTACGAGCAGTACTTC.

The V call is TRBV9, the J call TRBJ2-2; D may be TRBD2 (6 bases). The CDR3 covers 18 residues. CDR1 SGDLS and CDR2 YYNGEE come from the germline V gene. Deletions cut 3 bases from V and 0 bases from J, with 18 bases between. The CDR3 is CASSDTNARGTNTGELFF. In nucleotides, the CDR3 is TGTGCCAGCAGCGATACAAACGCCCGCGGGACGAACACCGGGGAGCTGTTTTTT.

The V gene is TRBV27, the J gene TRBJ2-1; 7 nucleotides agree with TRBD2. This CDR3 has 15 residues. The germline V gene encodes CDR1 MNHEY and CDR2 SMNVEV (reference sequence). J lost 6 bases, V lost 3 bases, and 8 bases had no gene match. The CDR3 loop reads CASSFLRRELNEQFF. In DNA, the CDR3 is TGTGCCAGCAGTTTCCTCAGGCGGGAGCTCAATGAGCAGTTCTTC.

This clone was seen more than once but under ten times. The J gene is TRBJ1-5, the V gene TRBV28, with 9 nucleotides matching TRBD1. V lost 8 bases and J lost 4; bases outside the gene matches: 3. From germline, CDR1 is MDHEN and CDR2 SYDVKM. This CDR3 has 13 residues. Written as DNA, the CDR3 is TGTGCCAGCTCGGGACAGGGAAATCAGCCCCAGCATTTT. This gives the protein CASSGQGNQPQHF.